The T cell receptor (beta chain) described here comes from a study of blood T cells in healthy people across ages. Study observations and caveats: Roughly linear declines in TCR beta diversity per million T cells occurred with age.

It was with a sample-barcoded 5' primer and a J-beta primer mix that a second PCR of roughly 7 to 12 cycles was run. Tagging of each cDNA molecule was performed by a template-switch adaptor with 12 random nucleotides. TCRdb recomputed calls from the 5' RACE reads with MiXCR, one row per CDR3 protein. The repertoire holds some 1.7 million distinct CDR3 sequences, with 25% to 30% as singletons. Losses at the gene ends were 5 bases for V and 2 bases for J; bases not matched to a gene: 5. This CDR3 spans 15 amino acids. The donors, aged roughly 6 to 90, were healthy Caucasians from Russia. Extractions gave at least 5 micrograms of total RNA per sample. This clonotype was seen only a few times. Its target is not known.

V and J are TRBV12-3 or TRBV12-4 and TRBJ1-5; 8 bases align to TRBD1. The sequence derives from a woman between 25 and 40 years old in good health. The source material was blood. The CDR3, as DNA: TGTGCCAGCAGTCCGACGGACAGGGGCAATCAGCCCCAGCATTTT. Translated, it gives CASSPTDRGNQPQHF.